These 12 T cell receptor beta chains originate from one sample sequenced in a study of CD8 T cells in Susac syndrome (dated 2019 in TCRdb). The protocol used for the library was the immunoSEQ multiplex PCR assay. RNA was extracted with the RNeasy kit and roughly 0.45 to 1 ug was reverse transcribed using random hexamers. In-frame beta chains were kept once TCRdb had trimmed the public reads at Q25 with fastp and called clones with MiXCR. All rows with the same CDR3 protein become a single entry with the most common DNA and genes. Across this sample there are roughly 89,000 distinct CDR3 sequences, with approximately 96% seen only once. The ten biggest clones cover more than 0.5% of the sample. Sequenced: CD8+ T cells from PBMCs. The receptors were sampled from a human donor with Susac syndrome.

The chain couples TRBV4-3 to TRBJ1-2; 9 bases are a match to TRBD1. The ends lost 0 bases at V and 1 base at J; junction bases unmatched: 3. The CDR3 spans 16 residues. Germline CDR1 LGHNA, CDR2 YSLEER. CDR3 DNA sequence: TGCGCCAGCAGCCAAGATTGGACAGGGGATAACTATGGCTACACCTTC. The encoded protein is CASSQDWTGDNYGYTF.

The chain employs TRBV29-1 and TRBJ1-2; D might be TRBD1 (6 bases). The CDR3 is 12 residues long. Germline V lookup: CDR1 SQVTM, CDR2 ANQGSEA. The V gene lost 7 bases and the J gene lost 6 bases, with 15 bases spanning the gap. CDR3 DNA sequence: TGCAGCGGCCTCCCGGAGGGGGATGGCTACACCTTC. Its protein product is CSGLPEGDGYTF.

J is TRBJ2-5 and V is TRBV28; D remains ambiguous. V was clipped by 5 bases and J by 7 bases, with 17 bases between them. Per the germline V gene, CDR1 is MDHEN and CDR2 is SYDVKM. The CDR3 spans 14 residues. CDR3 DNA sequence: TGTGCCAGCAGTCGTCGGACGGCTCTTGGGACCCAGTACTTC. Protein product: CASSRRTALGTQYF.

The chain employs TRBV29-1 and TRBJ1-2, with 7 bases identical to TRBD1. The V gene's germline CDR1 is SQVTM and CDR2 ANQGSEA. This CDR3 spans 12 amino acids. V dropped 7 bases and J dropped 4; count of bases not matched to a gene: 6. Here the CDR3 reads CSAGTVGYGYTF. The CDR3 nucleotides read TGCAGCGCCGGGACAGTCGGCTATGGCTACACCTTC.

The gene calls are TRBV6-4 and TRBJ1-1; D unresolved. V lost 2 bases to trimming and J lost 1 base, with 5 bases between them. This CDR3 has 13 amino acids. CDR1 is MRHNA, CDR2 SNTAGT, per germline. This chain's CDR3 is CASSDRENTEAFF. The CDR3 DNA reads TGTGCCAGCAGTGACAGGGAGAACACTGAAGCTTTCTTT.

The rearrangement joins TRBV6-1 to TRBJ1-2; D perhaps matches TRBD1 (6 bases). V lost 6 bases, J lost 4 bases, and 21 bases lay in between. The germline V gene encodes CDR1 MNHNS and CDR2 SASEGT. The CDR3 has 16 residues. CDR3 sequence reads: CASRALRDTKSYGYTF. The CDR3 region has the DNA TGTGCCAGCAGGGCCCTCCGGGACACAAAGAGCTATGGCTACACCTTC.

The chain has TRBV3-1 and TRBJ1-2, with 8 bases matching TRBD1. Germline CDR1 is LGHDT and CDR2 is YNNKEL (reference sequence). V dropped 1 base and J dropped 8; count of bases not matched to a gene: 3. CDR3 length: 13 residues. The CDR3 bases are TGTGCCAGCAGCCAAGGGACAGGGTTAGGCTACACCTTC. This encodes CASSQGTGLGYTF.

The V gene is TRBV20-1, the J gene TRBJ2-3; 7 bases align to TRBD2. V shed 0 bases and J 6 bases; nucleotides not matched to a gene: 12. Germline V gives CDR1 DFQATT, CDR2 SNEGSKA (reference sequence). This CDR3 spans 16 amino acids. CDR3 amino acids: CSARDAGAPGADTQYF. The CDR3 coding sequence is TGCAGTGCTAGAGATGCGGGAGCCCCTGGGGCGGATACGCAGTATTTT.

The chain links TRBV18 to TRBJ1-6; D unclear. The CDR3 runs to 14 residues. Germline CDR1 KGHSH, CDR2 LQKENI. Trimming shortened V by 5 bases and J by 10 bases, and 15 bases separated the two germline ends. The CDR3 DNA reads TGTGCCAGCTCAGGGGAGGGAGTCAACTCACCCCTCCACTTT. Its protein product is CASSGEGVNSPLHF. Variable domain in full (rest from reference TRBV18 and TRBJ1-6): NAGVMQNPRHLVRRRGQEARLRCSPMKGHSHVYWYRQLPEEGLKFMVYLQKENIIDESGMPKERFSAEFPKEGPSILRIQQVVRGDSAAYFCASSGEGVNSPLHFGNGTRLTVT.

J is TRBJ2-1 and V is TRBV29-1, with D unresolved. Per germline, CDR1 SQVTM and CDR2 ANQGSEA. Trimming stripped 8 bases from V and 9 bases from J, with 17 bases between. CDR3 length: 12 residues. This CDR3 is CSSYSPLAEQFF. DNA of the CDR3: TGCAGCTCCTATAGTCCGCTTGCTGAGCAGTTCTTC.

The J gene is TRBJ1-4, the V gene TRBV30; possible D gene TRBD1, 5 bases. CDR3 size: 13 residues. V was shortened by 5 bases and J by 8 bases, with 15 bases between the two germline ends. Per the germline V gene, CDR1 is GTSNPN and CDR2 is SVGIG (reference sequence). As DNA, the CDR3 is TGTGCCTGGGATAAGGGGACCTACGAAAAACTGTTTTTT. Amino acid sequence: CAWDKGTYEKLFF. Variable domain in full (rest from reference TRBV30 and TRBJ1-4): SQTIHQWPATLVQPVGSPLSLECTVEGTSNPNLYWYRQAAGRGLQLLFYSVGIGQISSEVPQNLSASRPQDRQFILSSKKLLLSDSGFYLCAWDKGTYEKLFFGSGTQLSVL.

J is TRBJ2-2 and V is TRBV30, with a tentative D call TRBD2 (6 bases). CDR3 length: 16 residues. Germline CDR1 GTSNPN, CDR2 SVGIG (reference sequence). The ends were cut back, 2 bases at V and 6 bases at J, with 19 bases in the middle. CDR3 protein: CAWSIWDSSGSGELFF. CDR3 DNA: TGTGCCTGGAGTATATGGGACTCTTCAGGTTCCGGGGAGCTGTTTTTT.